The 20 T cell receptor beta chains below were found in one sample sequenced in a study of blood T cell repertoires in COVID-19. TCRdb's copy holds only in-frame clones and misses some; the assay was immunoSEQ multiplex PCR. In the table there are under 150,000 clones, over 80% of which are singletons. Specimen: PBMCs or T cells enriched from blood (not recorded which). The origin of the receptors is a man aged 30 to 45 who had recovered from COVID-19.

J is TRBJ2-2 and V is TRBV5-4; the D gene is possibly TRBD1 (6 bases). V dropped 0 bases and J dropped 4 bases, with 19 bases sitting between them. The CDR3 spans 18 residues. Per germline, CDR1 SGHNT and CDR2 YYREEE (reference sequence). CDR3 sequence (DNA): TGTGCCAGCAGCTTGGGACAGGTCCGGGTAGGGAGCACCGGGGAGCTGTTTTTT. Translating it yields CASSLGQVRVGSTGELFF.

The chain couples TRBV29-1 to TRBJ1-2; 7 positions match TRBD1. CDR1 SQVTM and CDR2 ANQGSEA come from the germline V gene. V trimming: 3 bases; J trimming: 11 bases; junction bases outside the gene matches: 9. This CDR3 has 12 residues. CDR3 in amino acids: CSVDPRRGEYTF. The CDR3 DNA sequence: TGCAGCGTTGACCCCCGCAGGGGGGAGTACACCTTC.

The V and J genes are TRBV28 and TRBJ1-5; 10 bases match TRBD1. The CDR3 runs 17 residues. Trimming at V came to 4 bases and at J to 2 bases, leaving 8 bases not matched to a gene. The V gene's germline CDR1 is MDHEN and CDR2 SYDVKM. DNA of the CDR3: TGTGCCAGCAGTTCCGCGAGGGACAGGGGTGGCAATCAGCCCCAGCATTTT. The encoded protein is CASSSARDRGGNQPQHF. Filled out from reference TRBV28 and TRBJ1-5, the complete variable domain reads DVKVTQSSRYLVKRTGEKVFLECVQDMDHENMFWYRQDPGLGLRLIYFSYDVKMKEKGDIPEGYSVSREKKERFSLILESASTNQTSMYLCASSSARDRGGNQPQHFGDGTRLSIL.

V is TRBV2 and J is TRBJ1-5, with D perhaps TRBD1 (5 bases). Per germline, CDR1 SNHLY and CDR2 FYNNEI. CDR3 length equals 14 residues. Deletions cut 6 bases from V and 7 bases from J, with 16 bases between. The CDR3 loop is CASRDQGREQPQHF. The CDR3 nucleotides are TGTGCCAGCAGGGACCAGGGCCGAGAGCAGCCCCAGCATTTT.

The rearrangement joins TRBV5-5 to TRBJ2-1; 9 bases match TRBD2. After removal of 4 bases from V and 6 bases from J, the junction contained 14 bases not matched to a gene. The CDR3 runs to 17 residues. CDR1 is SGHKS and CDR2 is YYEKEE in the germline V gene (reference sequence). The CDR3 DNA reads TGTGCCAGCAGCCCCTTGAGGTCGGCGGGAGGGAGCAATGAGCAGTTCTTC. It translates to CASSPLRSAGGSNEQFF.

The gene calls are TRBV19 and TRBJ2-1; 7 positions match TRBD2. V trimming: 6 bases; J trimming: 5 bases; junction bases outside the gene matches: 4. The CDR3 is made up of 13 amino acids. Germline V gene sequence: CDR1 LNHDA, CDR2 SQIVND (reference sequence). The CDR3 protein is CASRRLANNEQFF. DNA of the CDR3: TGTGCCAGTAGGCGACTAGCAAACAATGAGCAGTTCTTC.

The rearrangement joins TRBV5-1 to TRBJ2-1, with 7 bases matching TRBD1. Trimming at V came to 4 bases and at J to 3 bases, leaving 7 bases not matched to a gene. The CDR3 extends over 15 amino acids. Looked up from germline, CDR1 is SGHRS and CDR2 is YFSETQ. CDR3 in DNA: TGCGCCAGCAGCGATAGGGGACAGAACTACAATGAGCAGTTCTTC. Its translation is CASSDRGQNYNEQFF.

The V and J genes are TRBV15 and TRBJ1-2, with TRBD1 matching 7 bases. The CDR3 is 15 amino acids. V was pared by 0 bases and J by 4 bases, with 5 bases of the junction left unmatched. Looked up from germline, CDR1 is LNHNV and CDR2 is YYDKDF (reference sequence). The CDR3 spells CATSRDQGGPYGYTF. CDR3 DNA: TGTGCCACCAGCAGAGATCAGGGGGGCCCCTATGGCTACACCTTC.

The chain is built from TRBV2 and TRBJ2-1, with 9 bases fitting TRBD1. The CDR3 loop spans 14 amino acids. The ends lost 3 bases at V and 4 bases at J; junction bases unmatched: 1. Per the germline V gene, CDR1 is SNHLY and CDR2 is FYNNEI. CDR3 coding DNA: TGTGCCAGCAGTGAGGGACAGGGTTACAATGAGCAGTTCTTC. This codes for CASSEGQGYNEQFF.

The V and J genes are TRBV5-4 and TRBJ2-7; 8 nucleotides match TRBD2. V trimming: 10 bases; J trimming: 3 bases; junction bases outside the gene matches: 9. Germline CDR1 and CDR2: SGHNT and YYREEE (reference sequence). This CDR3 is 13 amino acids long. The CDR3 loop is CAGTSGNNYEQYF. DNA for the CDR3: TGTGCCGGCACTAGCGGAAATAACTACGAGCAGTACTTC.

The chain uses TRBV10-3 and TRBJ1-1; 7 positions match TRBD1. Germline V gene data show CDR1 as ENHRY and CDR2 as SYGVKD. The junction had 4 bases not matched to a gene; V was cut back by 7 bases and J by 2 bases. The CDR3 is 13 amino acids. The CDR3 bases are TGTGCCATCACCGACAGGGAAAACACTGAAGCTTTCTTT. This codes for CAITDRENTEAFF.

CDR3 sequence reads: CASSLKTGTNYGYTF. The CDR3 DNA is TGTGCCAGCAGCTTGAAGACGGGTACTAACTATGGCTACACCTTC. V usage is TRBV7-9 and J usage is TRBJ1-2, with unresolved D. This CDR3 comprises 15 residues. Looked up from germline, CDR1 is SEHNR and CDR2 is FQNEAQ (reference sequence). Trimming left V 3 bases short and J 0 bases short, with 11 bases between.

This clone was seen a single time. This same CDR3 is encoded by further DNA sequences in the sample. The chain is built from TRBV27 and TRBJ2-7, with 7 bases fitting TRBD1. Germline-derived CDR1 and CDR2 are MNHEY and SMNVEV (reference sequence). The J segment lost 3 bases and the V segment lost 6 bases, leaving 11 bases of the junction unmatched. The CDR3 consists of 15 residues. In DNA form, the CDR3 reads TGTGCCAGCAGCCAAGACAGGGTCGGTAACTACGAGCAGTACTTC. Protein: CASSQDRVGNYEQYF.

The V and J genes are TRBV19 and TRBJ2-7; 10 nucleotides align to TRBD2. The CDR3 runs to 14 residues. Germline lookup yields CDR1 LNHDA and CDR2 SQIVND (reference sequence). Trimming removed 5 bases from V and 5 bases from J; junction bases left unmatched: 6. The CDR3 loop reads CASSPGLASHEQYV. Here the CDR3 DNA reads TGTGCCAGTAGTCCGGGACTAGCGTCCCACGAGCAGTACGTC.

This clone appeared a single time. The chain combines TRBV30 with TRBJ1-6, with TRBD1 matching over 7 bases. The CDR3 length is 18 residues. Germline values: CDR1 GTSNPN, CDR2 SVGIG (reference sequence). The junction had 13 bases not matched to a gene; V was cut back by 2 bases and J by 3 bases. DNA of the CDR3: TGTGCCTGGAGTTTTAATTCCCCGGGACAGCGCTATAATTCACCCCTCCACTTT. This sequence encodes CAWSFNSPGQRYNSPLHF.

The rearrangement links TRBV4-2 to TRBJ2-1, with 9 bases identical to TRBD2. Looked up from germline, CDR1 is LGHNA and CDR2 is YNFKEQ. This CDR3 is built from 16 residues. Trimming at V came to 1 base and at J to 4 bases, leaving 5 bases not matched to a gene. In nucleotides, the CDR3 is TGTGCCAGCAGCCAAGTTCGGACTAGCGAGTACAATGAGCAGTTCTTC. Its translation: CASSQVRTSEYNEQFF.

The V call is TRBV2, the J call TRBJ2-2; 8 positions agree with TRBD2. The CDR3 extends over 17 amino acids. Trimming at V came to 0 bases and at J to 1 base, leaving 4 bases not matched to a gene. Germline CDR1 is SNHLY and CDR2 is FYNNEI. The CDR3 sequence: CASSEALTSGNTGELFF. In DNA form, the CDR3 reads TGTGCCAGCAGTGAAGCGCTCACTAGCGGGAACACCGGGGAGCTGTTTTTT.

V usage is TRBV6-5 and J usage is TRBJ1-4; possibly TRBD1 for D (5 bases). This CDR3 is built from 16 residues. Deletions cut 0 bases from V and 6 bases from J, with 14 bases between. Germline CDR1 and CDR2: MNHEY and SVGAGI. CDR3 sequence reads: CASSYSSPGGDEKLFF. The CDR3 region has the DNA TGTGCCAGCAGTTACTCCTCCCCCGGGGGGGATGAAAAACTGTTTTTT.

This rearrangement joins TRBV30 to TRBJ1-4, with D maybe TRBD1 (5 bases). Trimming removed 3 bases at V and 1 base at J, with 9 bases between. CDR3 length: 14 residues. Per germline, CDR1 GTSNPN and CDR2 SVGIG (reference sequence). In DNA form, the CDR3 reads TGTGCCTGGAGCCCGACAGTAACTAATGAAAAACTGTTTTTT. As protein: CAWSPTVTNEKLFF.

The V gene is TRBV2, the J gene TRBJ2-5; 12 nucleotides agree with TRBD2. J was trimmed by 2 bases and V by 7 bases; bases with no gene match: 5. The CDR3 extends over 15 amino acids. CDR1 and CDR2 (germline): SNHLY, FYNNEI. This chain's CDR3 is CASTGLAGRQETQYF. The DNA of the CDR3 is TGTGCCAGCACCGGACTAGCGGGGCGACAAGAGACCCAGTACTTC.